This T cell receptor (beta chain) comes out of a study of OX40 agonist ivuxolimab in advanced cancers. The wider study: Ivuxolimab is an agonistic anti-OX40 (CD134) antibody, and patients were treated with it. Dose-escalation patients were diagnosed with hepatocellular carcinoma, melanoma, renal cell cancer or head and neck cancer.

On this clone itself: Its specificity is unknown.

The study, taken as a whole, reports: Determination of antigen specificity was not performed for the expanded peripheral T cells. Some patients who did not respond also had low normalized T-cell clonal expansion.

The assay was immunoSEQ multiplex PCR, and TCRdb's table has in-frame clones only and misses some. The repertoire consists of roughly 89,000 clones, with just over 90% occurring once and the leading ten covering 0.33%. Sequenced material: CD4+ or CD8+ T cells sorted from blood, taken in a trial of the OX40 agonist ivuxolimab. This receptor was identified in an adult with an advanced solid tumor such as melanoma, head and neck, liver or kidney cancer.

In nucleotides, the CDR3 is TGTGCCAGCAGCCATGGACTAGCCCGCGATACGCAGTATTTT. The encoded protein is CASSHGLARDTQYF. The chain is built from TRBV7-2 and TRBJ2-3, with 8 bases matching TRBD2. J gave up 6 bases and V 5 bases, and 7 bases lay outside the gene matches. Germline-derived CDR1 and CDR2 are SGHTA and FQGNSA. There are 14 residues in the CDR3.